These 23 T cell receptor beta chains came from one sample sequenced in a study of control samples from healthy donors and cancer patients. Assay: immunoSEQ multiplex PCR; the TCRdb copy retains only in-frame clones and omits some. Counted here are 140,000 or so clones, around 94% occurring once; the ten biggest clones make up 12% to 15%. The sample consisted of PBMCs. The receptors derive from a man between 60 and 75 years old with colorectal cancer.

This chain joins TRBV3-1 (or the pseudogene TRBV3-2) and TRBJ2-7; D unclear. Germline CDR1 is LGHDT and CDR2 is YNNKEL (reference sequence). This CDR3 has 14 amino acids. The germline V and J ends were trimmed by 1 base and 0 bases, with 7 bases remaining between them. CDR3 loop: CASSQGLNSYEQYF. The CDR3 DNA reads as TGTGCCAGCAGCCAAGGACTCAACTCCTACGAGCAGTACTTC.

The CDR3 bases are TGCAGCGTTGGGACAGGCAGCAATCAGCCCCAGCATTTT. Protein product: CSVGTGSNQPQHF. J is TRBJ1-5 and V is TRBV29-1; 7 bases map to TRBD1. The CDR3 has 13 residues. The V gene's germline CDR1 is SQVTM and CDR2 ANQGSEA. The V gene end was trimmed by 4 bases and the J gene end by 1 base; junction bases not matched to a gene: 1.

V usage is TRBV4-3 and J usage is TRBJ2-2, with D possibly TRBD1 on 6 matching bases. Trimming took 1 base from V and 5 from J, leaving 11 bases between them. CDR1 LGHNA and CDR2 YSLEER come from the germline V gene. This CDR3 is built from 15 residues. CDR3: CASSQAGTSTGELFF. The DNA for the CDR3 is TGCGCCAGCAGCCAAGCCGGGACAAGTACCGGGGAGCTGTTTTTT.

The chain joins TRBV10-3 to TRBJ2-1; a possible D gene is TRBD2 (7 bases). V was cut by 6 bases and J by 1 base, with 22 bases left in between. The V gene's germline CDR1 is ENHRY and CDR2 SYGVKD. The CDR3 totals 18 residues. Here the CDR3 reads CAISGDWAGADSYNEQFF. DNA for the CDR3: TGTGCCATCAGCGGCGACTGGGCGGGGGCCGATTCCTACAATGAGCAGTTCTTC.

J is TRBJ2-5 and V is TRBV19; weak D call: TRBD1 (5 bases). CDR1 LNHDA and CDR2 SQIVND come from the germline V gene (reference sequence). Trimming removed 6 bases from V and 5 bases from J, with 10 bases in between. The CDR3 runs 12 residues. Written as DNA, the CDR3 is TGTGCCAGTAGGAGCAGGGCCGAGACCCAGTACTTC. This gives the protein CASRSRAETQYF.

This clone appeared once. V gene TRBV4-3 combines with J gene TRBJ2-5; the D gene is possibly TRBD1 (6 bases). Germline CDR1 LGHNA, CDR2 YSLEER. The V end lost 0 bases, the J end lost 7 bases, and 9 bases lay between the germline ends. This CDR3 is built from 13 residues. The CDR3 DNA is TGCGCCAGCAGCCAAGAGGGGGCGGGGACCCAGTACTTC. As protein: CASSQEGAGTQYF.

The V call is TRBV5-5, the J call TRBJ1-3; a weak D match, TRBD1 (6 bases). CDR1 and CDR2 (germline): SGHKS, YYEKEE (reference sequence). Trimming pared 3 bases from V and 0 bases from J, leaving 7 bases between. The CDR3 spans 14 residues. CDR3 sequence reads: CASSWTDSGNTIYF. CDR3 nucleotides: TGTGCCAGCAGCTGGACAGACTCTGGAAACACCATATATTTT.

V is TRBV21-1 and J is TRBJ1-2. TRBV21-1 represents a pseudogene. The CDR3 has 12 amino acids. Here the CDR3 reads CASRGTFFGYTF. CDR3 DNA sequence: TGTGCCAGCAGGGGGACGTTCTTTGGCTACACCTTC.

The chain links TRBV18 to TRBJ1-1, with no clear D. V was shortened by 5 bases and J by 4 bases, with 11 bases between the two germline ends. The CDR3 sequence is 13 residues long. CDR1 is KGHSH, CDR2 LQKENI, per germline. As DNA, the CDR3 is TGTGCCAGCTCATACCCGGGAGGCACTGAAGCTTTCTTT. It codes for CASSYPGGTEAFF.

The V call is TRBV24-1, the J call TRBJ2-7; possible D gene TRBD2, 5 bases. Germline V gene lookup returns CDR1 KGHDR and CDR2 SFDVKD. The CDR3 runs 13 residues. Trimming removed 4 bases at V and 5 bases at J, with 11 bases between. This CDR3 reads CATSEGAPDEQYF. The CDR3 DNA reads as TGTGCCACCAGTGAGGGAGCCCCTGACGAGCAGTACTTC.

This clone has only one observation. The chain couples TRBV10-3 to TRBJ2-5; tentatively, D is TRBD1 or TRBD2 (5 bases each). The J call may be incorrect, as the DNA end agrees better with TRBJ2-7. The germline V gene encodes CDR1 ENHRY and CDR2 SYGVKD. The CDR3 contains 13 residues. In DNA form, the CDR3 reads TGTGCCATCAGTGTAGGGGAGTACTACGAGCAGTACTTC. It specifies CAISVGEYYEQYF.

CDR3 sequence (DNA): TGTGCCAGCAGTGAGGAGGGGCTTAACTATGGCTACACCTTC. Its translation: CASSEEGLNYGYTF. This rearrangement joins TRBV2 to TRBJ1-2, with D perhaps matching TRBD1 (5 bases). The CDR3 is 14 amino acids. CDR1 and CDR2 (germline): SNHLY, FYNNEI. The V and J ends lost 3 bases and 1 base respectively, with 9 bases between them.

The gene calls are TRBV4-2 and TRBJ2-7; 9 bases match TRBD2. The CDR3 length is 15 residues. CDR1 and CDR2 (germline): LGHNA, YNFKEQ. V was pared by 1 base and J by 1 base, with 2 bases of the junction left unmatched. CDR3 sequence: CASSQGSGGSYEQYF. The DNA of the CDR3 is TGTGCCAGCAGCCAAGGAAGCGGGGGGTCCTACGAGCAGTACTTC.

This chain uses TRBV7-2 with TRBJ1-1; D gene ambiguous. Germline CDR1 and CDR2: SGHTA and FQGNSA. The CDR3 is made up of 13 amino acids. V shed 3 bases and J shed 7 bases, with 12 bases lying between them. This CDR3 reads CASSFPWANEAFF. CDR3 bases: TGTGCCAGCAGCTTCCCATGGGCGAATGAAGCTTTCTTT.

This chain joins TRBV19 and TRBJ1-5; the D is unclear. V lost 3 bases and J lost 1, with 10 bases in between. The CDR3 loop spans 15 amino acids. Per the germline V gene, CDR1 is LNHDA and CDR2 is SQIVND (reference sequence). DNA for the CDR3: TGTGCCAGTAGTATGAAGTCCCAGAGCAATCAGCCCCAGCATTTT. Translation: CASSMKSQSNQPQHF.

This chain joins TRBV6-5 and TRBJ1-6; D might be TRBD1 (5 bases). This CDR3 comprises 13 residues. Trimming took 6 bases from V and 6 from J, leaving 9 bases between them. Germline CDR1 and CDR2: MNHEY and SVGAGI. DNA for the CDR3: TGTGCCAGCAGAACCGGGGGTAATTCACCCCTCCACTTT. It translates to CASRTGGNSPLHF.

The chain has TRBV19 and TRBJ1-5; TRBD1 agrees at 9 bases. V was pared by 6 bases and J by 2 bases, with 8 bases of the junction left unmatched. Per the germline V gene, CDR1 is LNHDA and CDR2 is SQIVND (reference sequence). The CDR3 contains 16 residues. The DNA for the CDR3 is TGTGCCAGTAGCGGACAGGGGATACGGGGCAATCAGCCCCAGCATTTT. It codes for CASSGQGIRGNQPQHF.

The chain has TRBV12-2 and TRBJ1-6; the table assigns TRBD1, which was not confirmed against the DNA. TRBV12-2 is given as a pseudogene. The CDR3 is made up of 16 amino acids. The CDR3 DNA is TGTGCAAGTCGCTTAGTCAGGGTTAACTATAATTCACCCCTCCACTTT. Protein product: CASRLVRVNYNSPLHF.

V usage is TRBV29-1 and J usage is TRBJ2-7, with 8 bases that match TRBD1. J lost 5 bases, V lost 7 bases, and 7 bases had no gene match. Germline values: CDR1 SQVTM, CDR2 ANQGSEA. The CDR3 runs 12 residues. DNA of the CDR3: TGCAGCGGGGGGGCAGGGGGCCACGAGCAGTACTTC. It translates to CSGGAGGHEQYF.

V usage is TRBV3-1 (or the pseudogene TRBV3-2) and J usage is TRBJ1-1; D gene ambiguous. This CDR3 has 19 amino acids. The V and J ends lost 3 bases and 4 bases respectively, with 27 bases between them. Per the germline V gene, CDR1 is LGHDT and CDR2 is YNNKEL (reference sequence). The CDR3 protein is CASSQQRRERMGGSTEAFF. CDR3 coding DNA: TGTGCCAGCAGCCAGCAGCGGAGGGAGCGGATGGGAGGGAGCACTGAAGCTTTCTTT.

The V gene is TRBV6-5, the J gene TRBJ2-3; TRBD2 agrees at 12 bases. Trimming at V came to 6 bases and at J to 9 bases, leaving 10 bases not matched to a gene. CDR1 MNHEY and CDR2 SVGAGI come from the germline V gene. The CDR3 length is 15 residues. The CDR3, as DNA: TGTGCCAGCAGGCCCGGGACTAGCGGGCTCGGGACGCAGTATTTT. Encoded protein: CASRPGTSGLGTQYF.

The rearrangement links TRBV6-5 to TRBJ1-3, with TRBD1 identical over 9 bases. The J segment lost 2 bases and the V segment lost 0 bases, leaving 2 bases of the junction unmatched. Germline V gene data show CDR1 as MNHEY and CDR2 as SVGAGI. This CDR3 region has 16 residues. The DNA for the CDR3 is TGTGCCAGCAGTTACTCGGGGGACAGGGCTGGAAACACCATATATTTT. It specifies CASSYSGDRAGNTIYF.

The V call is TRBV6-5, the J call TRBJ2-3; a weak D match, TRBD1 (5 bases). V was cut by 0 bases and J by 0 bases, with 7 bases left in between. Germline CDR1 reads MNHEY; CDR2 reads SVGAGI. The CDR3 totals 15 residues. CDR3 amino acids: CASSYSKGSTDTQYF. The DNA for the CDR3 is TGTGCCAGCAGTTACTCTAAGGGGAGCACAGATACGCAGTATTTT.